These 25 T cell receptor beta chains originate from one sample sequenced in a study of cytomegalovirus exposure and HLA in healthy donors (dated 2017 in TCRdb). The receptor library was made with the immunoSEQ multiplex PCR assay. A mixture of 60 forward primers for TCR Vbeta segments and 13 reverse primers for TCR Jbeta segments was used in the multiplex PCR. The source is immuneACCESS, and TCRdb retained only in-frame sequences with V and J called. Part of the clones is not carried over; for the studies checked, unresolved V genes explain less than half of this, and the remainder is unexplained. This sample holds about 100,000 clones; 76% were observed only once. The leading ten clones occupy over 3.5% of the sample. Material: PBMCs. These receptors all stem from a woman aged 45-59 years in good health and CMV-seropositive.

The V and J genes are TRBV15 and TRBJ1-5; no clear D gene. The V and J ends lost 0 bases and 7 bases respectively, with 13 bases between them. This CDR3 has 15 residues. Germline V gene sequence: CDR1 LNHNV, CDR2 YYDKDF (reference sequence). The CDR3 nucleotides read TGTGCCACCAGCAGAGACGGCGGTTTAAGGCAGCCCCAGCATTTT. Its protein is CATSRDGGLRQPQHF.

This chain connects TRBV25-1 to TRBJ1-2, with TRBD1 matching 7 bases. The CDR3 loop spans 14 amino acids. J lost 6 bases, V lost 5 bases, and 9 bases had no gene match. Germline CDR1 is MGHDK and CDR2 is SYGVNS. CDR3 sequence: CASSRQGGIDGYTF. The CDR3 region has the DNA TGTGCCAGCAGTCGACAGGGTGGGATCGATGGCTACACCTTC.

This clone was observed a single time. The V gene is TRBV11-2, the J gene TRBJ2-7, with 7 nucleotides matching TRBD1. The CDR3 spans 13 residues. Germline-derived CDR1 and CDR2 are SGHAT and FQNNGV. V shed 1 base and J 3 bases; nucleotides not matched to a gene: 0. The CDR3, as DNA: TGTGCCAGCAGCTTAGGGGACAGCTACGAGCAGTACTTC. Encoded protein: CASSLGDSYEQYF.

The gene calls are TRBV9 and TRBJ2-1; TRBD2 matches at 14 bases. Unmatched junction bases numbered 6, after V lost 4 bases and J lost 0 bases. Germline V gene data show CDR1 as SGDLS and CDR2 as YYNGEE. This CDR3 is 18 amino acids long. DNA for the CDR3: TGTGCCAGCAGCCCCGGGACTAGCGGGAGAAGCTCCTACAATGAGCAGTTCTTC. Its translation is CASSPGTSGRSSYNEQFF.

In regard to this clone: The sample has other DNA sequences that encode this CDR3 too. The rearrangement links TRBV30 to TRBJ2-5; D unresolved. V was shortened by 0 bases and J by 4 bases, with 9 bases between the two germline ends. The germline V gene has CDR1 GTSNPN and CDR2 SVGIG (reference sequence). There are 13 residues in the CDR3. CDR3 coding DNA: TGTGCCTGGAGTGTACGAACGCGAGAGACCCAGTACTTC. Its translation: CAWSVRTRETQYF.

The gene calls are TRBV19 and TRBJ2-1; 7 nucleotides agree with TRBD2. Per germline, CDR1 LNHDA and CDR2 SQIVND (reference sequence). The V and J ends lost 4 bases and 5 bases, in that order; junction bases with no gene match: 11. The CDR3 is made up of 16 amino acids. CDR3 sequence (DNA): TGTGCCAGTAGTACGGCGCGGGGGTACCCGAACAATGAGCAGTTCTTC. Translating it yields CASSTARGYPNNEQFF.

The V and J genes are TRBV15 and TRBJ1-3; D is possibly TRBD1 (6 bases). CDR3 length: 17 residues. V dropped 1 base and J dropped 2 bases, with 15 bases sitting between them. Germline CDR1 LNHNV, CDR2 YYDKDF (reference sequence). CDR3 region: CATSRVPRRGPGNTIYF. The CDR3 coding sequence is TGTGCCACCAGCAGAGTTCCCCGCAGGGGCCCTGGAAACACCATATATTTT.

V usage is TRBV4-1 and J usage is TRBJ2-7; possibly TRBD1 for D (6 bases). The CDR3 totals 14 residues. CDR1 is MGHRA, CDR2 YSYEKL, per germline. V gave up 0 bases and J gave up 3 bases, with 9 bases separating them. CDR3 nucleotides: TGCGCCAGCAGCCAAGAGGACAGCAGCTACGAGCAGTACTTC. It translates to CASSQEDSSYEQYF.

Concerning this clone itself: A junction end diverges from the germline sequence, so it may reflect a read error. J is TRBJ1-1 and V is TRBV7-9; D possibly corresponds to TRBD1 (5 bases). CDR3 length: 13 amino acids. Germline V gene data show CDR1 as SEHNR and CDR2 as FQNEAQ (reference sequence). CDR3 sequence: CSSTWGGNTEAFF. The DNA of the CDR3 is TGTTCCAGCACCTGGGGGGGGAACACTGAAGCTTTCTTT.

The chain carries TRBV10-2 and TRBJ2-7, with 9 positions matching TRBD1. Per germline, CDR1 WSHSY and CDR2 SAAADI. CDR3 length: 14 amino acids. Losses at the gene ends were 5 bases for V and 1 base for J; bases not matched to a gene: 3. The CDR3 protein is CASSPGQGSYEQYF. CDR3 coding DNA: TGCGCCAGCAGTCCGGGACAGGGTTCCTACGAGCAGTACTTC.

The chain combines TRBV10-2 with TRBJ1-2; D remains unclear. Germline V lookup: CDR1 WSHSY, CDR2 SAAADI. V was cut by 2 bases and J by 0 bases, with 10 bases left in between. This CDR3 contains 15 residues. The CDR3 DNA follows: TGCGCCAGCAGTGAGGGTCAGGTTGCTAACTATGGCTACACCTTC. Translated: CASSEGQVANYGYTF.

The rearrangement links TRBV7-9 to TRBJ2-3; D ambiguous. Germline CDR1 and CDR2: SEHNR and FQNEAQ (reference sequence). The V gene lost 2 bases and the J gene lost 0 bases, with 21 bases spanning the gap. The CDR3 is 19 residues long. In DNA form, the CDR3 reads TGTGCCAGCAGCTTAATGGAGCTACTCCTGGCTTTCAGCACAGATACGCAGTATTTT. Translation: CASSLMELLLAFSTDTQYF.

This chain uses TRBV2 with TRBJ1-2; 7 nucleotides match TRBD1. V was pared by 6 bases and J by 5 bases, with 3 bases of the junction left unmatched. Germline CDR1 reads SNHLY; CDR2 reads FYNNEI. This CDR3 spans 12 amino acids. This CDR3 is CASRGTAYGYTF. CDR3 nucleotides: TGTGCCAGCAGAGGGACAGCTTATGGCTACACCTTC.

This clone has a single count. This rearrangement joins TRBV27 to TRBJ2-5; 11 nucleotides line up with TRBD2. From germline, CDR1 is MNHEY and CDR2 SMNVEV (reference sequence). The length of the CDR3 is 18 residues. The junction had 11 bases not matched to a gene; V was cut back by 0 bases and J by 5 bases. This CDR3 reads CASSLSPATSGRGETQYF. The CDR3 bases are TGTGCCAGCAGTTTATCCCCCGCAACTAGCGGGAGAGGGGAGACCCAGTACTTC.

This clone has a single count. The rearrangement links TRBV5-5 to TRBJ1-5; D may be TRBD1 (6 bases). Germline-derived CDR1 and CDR2 are SGHKS and YYEKEE (reference sequence). The CDR3 totals 15 residues. Trimming took off 3 bases at V and 0 bases at J, with 10 bases between the two ends. The CDR3 here is CASSSDRLSNQPQHF. The CDR3 nucleotides read TGTGCCAGCAGCTCGGACAGACTTAGCAATCAGCCCCAGCATTTT.

This clone was picked up a small number of times. The V call is TRBV2, the J call TRBJ1-6, with 7 positions matching TRBD1. This CDR3 contains 13 residues. Germline V CDR1 and CDR2: SNHLY, FYNNEI. Unmatched junction bases numbered 4, after V lost 7 bases and J lost 7 bases. The CDR3 is CASKGTENSPLHF. The CDR3 DNA is TGTGCCAGCAAGGGGACAGAGAATTCACCCCTCCACTTT.

This rearrangement joins TRBV5-1 to TRBJ1-5; 12 nucleotides align to TRBD1. V dropped 0 bases and J dropped 4; count of bases not matched to a gene: 2. CDR1 SGHRS and CDR2 YFSETQ come from the germline V gene. The CDR3 is made up of 16 amino acids. CDR3 sequence (DNA): TGCGCCAGCAGCTTGGAGGGACAGGGGGCAAATCAGCCCCAGCATTTT. It is translated as CASSLEGQGANQPQHF.

This clone was detected only once. The chain uses TRBV21-1 and TRBJ1-1; whether TRBD1, the table's D call, matches the DNA was not checked. TRBV21-1 is flagged as a pseudogene. This CDR3 is 13 amino acids long. The CDR3 DNA follows: TGTGCCAGCACCATAACAGGGTGCACTGAAGCTTTCTTT. This sequence encodes CASTITGCTEAFF.

For this clone: Mismatch with germline at one junction end may stem from a read error. This rearrangement joins TRBV5-6 to TRBJ2-5, with 8 bases identical to TRBD1. Germline assignment: CDR1 SGHDT and CDR2 YYEEEE. The CDR3 is made up of 12 amino acids. CDR3 sequence reads: CASSLGGTGSNF. CDR3 nucleotide sequence: TGTGCCAGCAGCTTGGGAGGGACAGGTTCGAACTTC.

The genes are TRBV4-1 and TRBJ2-2, with 8 bases matching TRBD1. V lost 0 bases to trimming and J lost 5 bases; unmatched junction nucleotides: 11. The V gene's germline CDR1 is MGHRA and CDR2 YSYEKL. The CDR3 runs to 18 residues. CDR3 DNA: TGCGCCAGCAGCCAAGATGACGGCAGGGGGCTCTCGACCGGGGAGCTGTTTTTT. It codes for CASSQDDGRGLSTGELFF.

The rearrangement joins TRBV5-1 to TRBJ2-1; 9 bases are a match to TRBD1. V lost 3 bases and J lost 9; bases outside the gene matches: 4. CDR1 is SGHRS, CDR2 YFSETQ, per germline. The CDR3 consists of 13 residues. The CDR3 region is CASSSGQGSEQFF. The CDR3 DNA reads TGCGCCAGCAGCTCGGGACAGGGTAGTGAGCAGTTCTTC.

The V call is TRBV5-1, the J call TRBJ2-7; 7 bases map to TRBD1. From germline, CDR1 is SGHRS and CDR2 YFSETQ. The CDR3 sequence is 14 residues long. V lost 2 bases, J lost 6 bases, and 8 bases stayed unmatched. The CDR3, as DNA: TGCGCCAGCAGCTTCAACAGGGGAACGGGCGAGCAGTACTTC. It translates to CASSFNRGTGEQYF.

Here the CDR3 reads CSVVGRTYEQYF. The CDR3 nucleotides are TGCAGCGTTGTTGGCAGGACCTACGAGCAGTACTTC. J is TRBJ2-7 and V is TRBV29-1; D is ambiguous. Germline V lookup: CDR1 SQVTM, CDR2 ANQGSEA. The germline V and J ends were trimmed by 4 bases and 2 bases, with 9 bases remaining between them. This CDR3 has 12 amino acids.

The chain is built from TRBV6-6 and TRBJ1-1, with D possibly TRBD1 on 5 matching bases. CDR1 MNHNY and CDR2 SVGAGI come from the germline V gene (reference sequence). CDR3 length: 13 residues. V lost 8 bases and J 1 base, leaving 11 bases between the germline ends. The CDR3 sequence is CASYVQGNTEAFF. The DNA for the CDR3 is TGTGCCAGCTACGTTCAGGGGAACACTGAAGCTTTCTTT.

The chain links TRBV7-8 to TRBJ2-4; 9 bases match TRBD2. Per germline, CDR1 SGHVS and CDR2 FQNEAQ. There are 14 residues in the CDR3. With V trimmed by 8 bases and J by 3 bases, 5 bases remained unmatched. The CDR3 nucleotides read TGTGCCAGCGCGGGGGGGTTCGGCAAAAACATTCAGTACTTC. Its translation is CASAGGFGKNIQYF. Full variable domain (outside the CDR3, taken from reference TRBV7-8 and TRBJ2-4): GAGVSQSPRYKVAKRGQDVALRCDPISGHVSLFWYQQALGQGPEFLTYFQNEAQLDKSGLPSDRFFAERPEGSVSTLKIQRTQQEDSAVYLCASAGGFGKNIQYFGAGTRLSVL.